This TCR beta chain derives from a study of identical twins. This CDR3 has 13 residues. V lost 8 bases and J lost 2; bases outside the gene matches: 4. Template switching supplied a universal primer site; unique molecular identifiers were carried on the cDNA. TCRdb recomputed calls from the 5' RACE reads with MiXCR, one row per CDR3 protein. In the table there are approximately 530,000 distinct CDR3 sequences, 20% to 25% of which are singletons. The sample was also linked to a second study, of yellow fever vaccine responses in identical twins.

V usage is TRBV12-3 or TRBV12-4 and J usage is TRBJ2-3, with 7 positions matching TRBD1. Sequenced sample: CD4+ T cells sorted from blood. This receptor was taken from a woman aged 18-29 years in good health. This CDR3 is CASRDSHTDTQYF. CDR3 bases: TGTGCCAGCCGGGACAGCCACACAGATACGCAGTATTTT.